These 32 T cell receptor beta chains were all obtained from the same sample, sequenced in a study of blood T cell repertoires in COVID-19. TCRdb's copy holds only in-frame clones and misses some; the assay was immunoSEQ multiplex PCR. Among approximately 500,000 clones, 80% to 90% were seen once, and the ten largest hold approximately 3%. Sequenced: peripheral blood. Receptors were obtained from a human donor in a cohort sampled during active COVID-19.

J is TRBJ2-7 and V is TRBV28, with D unclear. Trimming stripped 2 bases from V and 2 bases from J, with 10 bases between. There are 14 residues in the CDR3. Germline assignment: CDR1 MDHEN and CDR2 SYDVKM. The CDR3 bases are TGTGCCAGCAGTTTACAGGCTATTACCTACGAGCAGTACTTC. Its protein product is CASSLQAITYEQYF.

V gene TRBV30 combines with J gene TRBJ1-1; D is ambiguous. Germline CDR1 is GTSNPN and CDR2 is SVGIG (reference sequence). There are 18 residues in the CDR3. Trimming removed 2 bases from V and 4 bases from J, with 26 bases in between. In DNA form, the CDR3 reads TGTGCCTGGAGTACAGAAGGGCCCGGAGGACGGAGGGTCACTGAAGCTTTCTTT. This sequence encodes CAWSTEGPGGRRVTEAFF.

This sequence joins TRBV29-1 and TRBJ2-1; 7 bases agree with TRBD2. Germline V lookup: CDR1 SQVTM, CDR2 ANQGSEA. CDR3 length equals 12 residues. V lost 7 bases and J lost 8; bases outside the gene matches: 8. The CDR3 spells CSGQAGTYEQFF. The CDR3 DNA reads TGCAGCGGTCAAGCGGGGACCTATGAGCAGTTCTTC.

The rearrangement uses TRBV28 and TRBJ1-6; no firm D call. This CDR3 is built from 16 residues. The germline gives CDR1 MDHEN, CDR2 SYDVKM. Deletions cut 3 bases from V and 0 bases from J, with 9 bases between. CDR3 in amino acids: CASSLSRSSYNSPLHF. DNA of the CDR3: TGTGCCAGCAGTTTGTCGCGAAGCTCCTATAATTCACCCCTCCACTTT.

The chain is built from TRBV5-8 and TRBJ1-2, with 8 bases aligning to TRBD1. The germline gives CDR1 SGHTS, CDR2 YDEGEE. The CDR3 consists of 14 residues. J was trimmed by 8 bases and V by 3 bases; bases with no gene match: 9. This CDR3 is CASSSTQGARGYTF. Written as DNA, the CDR3 is TGTGCCAGCAGCTCAACTCAGGGGGCGCGCGGCTACACCTTC.

V gene TRBV5-1 combines with J gene TRBJ1-1; 7 nucleotides match TRBD1. V dropped 4 bases and J dropped 4; count of bases not matched to a gene: 7. The CDR3 loop spans 14 amino acids. The V gene's germline CDR1 is SGHRS and CDR2 YFSETQ. CDR3 nucleotide sequence: TGCGCCAGCAGCGGTGGGACAGCAGGCACTGAAGCTTTCTTT. Amino acids: CASSGGTAGTEAFF.

The chain couples TRBV5-4 to TRBJ2-5; D is perhaps TRBD1 (5 bases). V was pared by 5 bases and J by 1 base, with 12 bases between. The CDR3 sequence is 14 residues long. The V gene's germline CDR1 is SGHNT and CDR2 YYREEE (reference sequence). As DNA, the CDR3 is TGTGCCAGCAGTCGAGTGACAGCCCAAGAGACCCAGTACTTC. As protein: CASSRVTAQETQYF.

This chain connects TRBV9 to TRBJ2-3; 10 bases fit TRBD2. V lost 5 bases to trimming and J lost 8 bases; unmatched junction nucleotides: 11. Germline V gene lookup returns CDR1 SGDLS and CDR2 YYNGEE. The CDR3 contains 15 residues. The CDR3 region is CASSEAGGPLGTQYF. The CDR3 nucleotides read TGTGCCAGCAGTGAAGCGGGAGGGCCGTTGGGTACGCAGTATTTT.

The V gene is TRBV10-2, the J gene TRBJ2-3; no clear D. Per the germline V gene, CDR1 is WSHSY and CDR2 is SAAADI. This CDR3 contains 13 residues. V dropped 7 bases and J dropped 6 bases, with 14 bases sitting between them. Here the CDR3 reads CASKQQVPDTQYF. The CDR3 nucleotides are TGCGCCAGCAAACAGCAGGTTCCGGATACGCAGTATTTT.

CDR3 amino acids: CASREPGESNEQYF. The CDR3 nucleotides read TGTGCCAGCAGGGAGCCAGGGGAGAGCAACGAGCAGTACTTC. This chain links TRBV6-5 with TRBJ2-7; perhaps TRBD1 as D (6 bases). Germline lookup yields CDR1 MNHEY and CDR2 SVGAGI. The CDR3 is 14 amino acids. V shed 6 bases and J shed 5 bases, with 17 bases lying between them.

The rearrangement joins TRBV9 to TRBJ1-2; 7 bases are a match to TRBD1. Germline CDR1 SGDLS, CDR2 YYNGEE. Losses at the gene ends were 0 bases for V and 8 bases for J; bases not matched to a gene: 7. The CDR3 covers 14 residues. CDR3 DNA: TGTGCCAGCAGCGTAGGCAGGGGGTCGGAGGGCTACACCTTC. Protein sequence: CASSVGRGSEGYTF.

The V gene is TRBV9, the J gene TRBJ2-7; D call uncertain. The CDR3 is 13 residues long. In germline, CDR1 is SGDLS, CDR2 YYNGEE. Deletions cut 0 bases from V and 7 bases from J, with 11 bases between. CDR3 nucleotides: TGTGCCAGCAGCGTAGCAGGAACGGAAGAGCAGTACTTC. Its translation is CASSVAGTEEQYF. Full variable domain (missing parts from reference TRBV9 and TRBJ2-7): DSGVTQTPKHLITATGQRVTLRCSPRSGDLSVYWYQQSLDQGLQFLIQYYNGEERAKGNILERFSAQQFPDLHSELNLSSLELGDSALYFCASSVAGTEEQYFGPGTRLTVT.

This chain links TRBV28 with TRBJ1-2, with 7 bases aligning to TRBD1. The trim removed 5 bases at V and 5 bases at J, leaving 8 bases unmatched. CDR3 size: 14 residues. Germline V gene data show CDR1 as MDHEN and CDR2 as SYDVKM. CDR3 residues: CASSTPDRRYGYTF. The CDR3 DNA reads as TGTGCCAGCAGTACCCCGGACAGGAGATATGGCTACACCTTC.

The rearrangement joins TRBV19 to TRBJ1-1; D call uncertain. In germline, CDR1 is LNHDA, CDR2 SQIVND (reference sequence). The CDR3 length is 12 residues. Trimming stripped 5 bases from V and 3 bases from J, with 7 bases between. DNA of the CDR3: TGTGCCAGTAGTTGGCAGTACACTGAAGCTTTCTTT. Translating gives CASSWQYTEAFF. The entire variable domain, with the rest obtained from reference TRBV19 and TRBJ1-1, is as follows: DGGITQSPKYLFRKEGQNVTLSCEQNLNHDAMYWYRQDPGQGLRLIYYSQIVNDFQKGDIAEGYSVSREKKESFPLTVTSAQKNPTAFYLCASSWQYTEAFFGQGTRLTVV.

This clone has a handful of counts. As DNA, the CDR3 is TGCGCCAGCACCCGGACAGGTTCCCCCGACTATGGCTACACCTTC. This translates into CASTRTGSPDYGYTF. This chain connects TRBV5-1 to TRBJ1-2; 7 nucleotides align to TRBD1. Germline CDR1 SGHRS, CDR2 YFSETQ. V shed 6 bases, J shed 3 bases, and the junction held 11 bases outside the gene matches. The CDR3 contains 15 residues.

This sequence joins TRBV5-8 and TRBJ2-7; D might be TRBD1 (6 bases). V dropped 5 bases and J dropped 3 bases, with 33 bases sitting between them. This CDR3 contains 20 residues. From germline, CDR1 is SGHTS and CDR2 YDEGEE. DNA for the CDR3: TGTGCCAGCAGACGAGAACCTGGCGGGTCCAGGACAGTTATAATCTACGAGCAGTACTTC. Protein sequence: CASRREPGGSRTVIIYEQYF.

The V gene is TRBV4-1, the J gene TRBJ1-2; the D gene is possibly TRBD1 (5 bases). Trimming removed 1 base from V and 6 bases from J, with 12 bases in between. The CDR3 is 14 amino acids. Germline V CDR1 and CDR2: MGHRA, YSYEKL. DNA for the CDR3: TGCGCCAGCAGCCAAGGTTGGGGGGAGCATGGCTACACCTTC. As protein: CASSQGWGEHGYTF.

The chain recombines TRBV6-2 or TRBV6-3 with TRBJ1-6; 9 nucleotides line up with TRBD1. The germline V gene has CDR1 MNHEY and CDR2 SVGEGT. This CDR3 is 17 amino acids long. V was pared by 2 bases and J by 7 bases, with 9 bases of the junction left unmatched. CDR3 nucleotides: TGTGCCAGCAGTTACCTATTACCCGGACAGGGGAATTCACCCCTCCACTTT. Translating gives CASSYLLPGQGNSPLHF.

The CDR3 DNA reads as TGTGCCACCAGCAGAGGTCAGACACAATCGGATGAGCAGTTCTTC. This codes for CATSRGQTQSDEQFF. The J gene is TRBJ2-1, the V gene TRBV15; no definite D call. V lost 1 base and J lost 8, with 15 bases in between. The CDR3 runs 15 residues. CDR1 is LNHNV, CDR2 YYDKDF, per germline (reference sequence).

This chain joins TRBV7-9 and TRBJ1-2; D may be TRBD1 (5 bases). CDR3 length: 14 residues. The germline V gene has CDR1 SEHNR and CDR2 FQNEAQ (reference sequence). Between the trimmed V and J ends, which lost 5 bases and 4 bases, there was a span of 14 bases. The CDR3, as DNA: TGTGCCAGCAGCCTACCCCCCGGGGGCTATGGCTACACCTTC. Protein product: CASSLPPGGYGYTF. Full variable domain (remainder filled in from reference TRBV7-9 and TRBJ1-2): DTGVSQNPRHKITKRGQNVTFRCDPISEHNRLYWYRQTLGQGPEFLTYFQNEAQLEKSRLLSDRFSAERPKGSFSTLEIQRTEQGDSAMYLCASSLPPGGYGYTFGSGTRLTVV.

This chain connects TRBV13 to TRBJ1-1; D possibly corresponds to TRBD1 (6 bases). Germline V gene sequence: CDR1 PRHDT, CDR2 FYEKMQ (reference sequence). Trimming left V 2 bases short and J 6 bases short, with 10 bases between. The CDR3 sequence is 13 residues long. This CDR3 reads CASSLFTGPEAFF. The CDR3 region has the DNA TGTGCCAGCAGCTTATTCACAGGGCCTGAAGCTTTCTTT.

The rearrangement joins TRBV5-1 to TRBJ2-5, with D possibly being TRBD2 (6 bases). Germline V gene sequence: CDR1 SGHRS, CDR2 YFSETQ. Trimming shortened V by 4 bases and J by 5 bases, and 18 bases separated the two germline ends. This CDR3 has 15 residues. CDR3 amino acids: CASSATGRRGETQYF. The CDR3 DNA follows: TGCGCCAGCAGCGCCACGGGACGTCGGGGGGAGACCCAGTACTTC.

The V and J genes are TRBV5-6 and TRBJ2-1; 9 nucleotides agree with TRBD2. J lost 8 bases, V lost 3 bases, and 9 bases had no gene match. Germline V gives CDR1 SGHDT, CDR2 YYEEEE. CDR3 length: 15 amino acids. CDR3 coding DNA: TGTGCCAGCAGCTACAATGGCGGGAGGGGCTATGAGCAGTTCTTC. This codes for CASSYNGGRGYEQFF.

The CDR3 DNA follows: TGTGCCAGCAGCTTGGGACTCCCCAGCTCCTATAATTCACCCCTCCACTTT. Its translation is CASSLGLPSSYNSPLHF. The genes are TRBV5-6 and TRBJ1-6; D not certain. The CDR3 loop spans 17 amino acids. Trimming pared 0 bases from V and 0 bases from J, leaving 10 bases between. Per germline, CDR1 SGHDT and CDR2 YYEEEE.

The rearrangement uses TRBV11-2 and TRBJ1-2, with D maybe TRBD1 (5 bases). The V end lost 5 bases, the J end lost 8 bases, and 18 bases lay between the germline ends. Germline CDR1 SGHAT, CDR2 FQNNGV. The CDR3 contains 14 residues. DNA for the CDR3: TGTGCCAGCAGCGTGGCTACAGGATCGAGGGGCTACACCTTC. Its translation: CASSVATGSRGYTF.

The chain is built from TRBV11-2 and TRBJ1-5; 7 bases fit TRBD1. The germline V gene has CDR1 SGHAT and CDR2 FQNNGV. Trimming took 4 bases from V and 4 from J; bases not matched to a gene: 4. The CDR3 has 14 residues. The CDR3 sequence is CASSSEQGNQPQHF. For the CDR3, the DNA is TGTGCCAGCAGCTCCGAACAGGGGAATCAGCCCCAGCATTTT.

This chain connects TRBV7-2 to TRBJ2-7, with D maybe TRBD2 (7 bases). This CDR3 is 15 amino acids long. In germline, CDR1 is SGHTA, CDR2 FQGNSA. Trimming removed 5 bases from V and 2 bases from J, with 16 bases in between. The CDR3 DNA is TGTGCCAGCAGCCTGGGGGGGCAGGCTACCTACGAGCAGTACTTC. This translates into CASSLGGQATYEQYF.

This chain links TRBV11-2 with TRBJ2-5; 10 bases match TRBD2. CDR1 is SGHAT and CDR2 is FQNNGV in the germline V gene. V was pared by 5 bases and J by 1 base, with 10 bases of the junction left unmatched. CDR3 length: 17 amino acids. CDR3 sequence reads: CASSRSSSGSSQETQYF. As DNA, the CDR3 is TGTGCCAGCAGCCGTTCATCTAGCGGGAGTTCCCAAGAGACCCAGTACTTC.

The chain has TRBV10-3 and TRBJ1-6, with TRBD1 identical over 8 bases. With V trimmed by 6 bases and J by 6 bases, 7 bases remained unmatched. The CDR3 has 15 amino acids. Per the germline V gene, CDR1 is ENHRY and CDR2 is SYGVKD. The CDR3 bases are TGTGCCATCAGGGAGGGGACAGGCCGTAATTCACCCCTCCACTTT. Its protein product is CAIREGTGRNSPLHF.

The genes are TRBV30 and TRBJ2-7; TRBD1 matches at 7 bases. V shed 0 bases, J shed 9 bases, and the junction held 11 bases outside the gene matches. The CDR3 totals 14 residues. Germline lookup yields CDR1 GTSNPN and CDR2 SVGIG (reference sequence). The CDR3 protein is CAWSVGTVPSGQYF. In DNA, the CDR3 is TGTGCCTGGAGTGTAGGGACAGTGCCCTCCGGGCAGTACTTC.

About this clone: Other DNA sequences of this sample code for an identical CDR3. The chain is built from TRBV29-1 and TRBJ2-7, with D unclear. The CDR3 contains 11 residues. CDR1 SQVTM and CDR2 ANQGSEA come from the germline V gene. Trimming removed 4 bases at V and 3 bases at J, with 7 bases between. CDR3 DNA: TGCAGCGTTGGAGGAGACTACGAGCAGTACTTC. This translates into CSVGGDYEQYF.

This chain connects TRBV25-1 to TRBJ1-1; D ambiguous. The CDR3 has 12 residues. Germline V lookup: CDR1 MGHDK, CDR2 SYGVNS. Trimming stripped 4 bases from V and 11 bases from J, with 14 bases between. DNA of the CDR3: TGTGCCAGCAGTGGGTCGGTCCGGGAGGCTTTCTTT. Translation: CASSGSVREAFF.